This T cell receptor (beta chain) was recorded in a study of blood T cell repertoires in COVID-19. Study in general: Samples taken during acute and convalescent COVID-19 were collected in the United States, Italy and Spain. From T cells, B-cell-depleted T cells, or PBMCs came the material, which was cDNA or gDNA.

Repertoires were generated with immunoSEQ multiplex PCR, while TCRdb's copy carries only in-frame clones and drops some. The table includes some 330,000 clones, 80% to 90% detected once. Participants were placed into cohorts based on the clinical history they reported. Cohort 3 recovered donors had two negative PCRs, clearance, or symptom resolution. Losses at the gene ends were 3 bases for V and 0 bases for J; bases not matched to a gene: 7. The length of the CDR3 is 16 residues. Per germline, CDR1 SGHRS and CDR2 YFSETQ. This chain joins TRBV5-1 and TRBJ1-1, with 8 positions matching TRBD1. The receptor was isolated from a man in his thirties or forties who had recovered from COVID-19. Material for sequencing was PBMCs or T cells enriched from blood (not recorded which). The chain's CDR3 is CASSSPRTGLNTEAFF. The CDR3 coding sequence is TGCGCCAGCAGCTCGCCAAGGACAGGGTTGAACACTGAAGCTTTCTTT.